Shown below are 25 T cell receptor beta chains from a single sample sequenced in a study of cytomegalovirus exposure and HLA in healthy donors. The PCR ran on 60 Vbeta and 13 Jbeta primers. TCRdb's copy holds only in-frame clones and misses some; the assay was immunoSEQ multiplex PCR. The listing records 70,000 or so clones. Sequenced sample: PBMCs. The receptor source for this set is a female donor in good health and CMV-seropositive.

The rearrangement uses TRBV5-1 and TRBJ2-5, with 7 bases aligning to TRBD1. J gave up 2 bases and V 2 bases, and 3 bases lay outside the gene matches. This CDR3 comprises 14 residues. The germline V gene has CDR1 SGHRS and CDR2 YFSETQ. Written as DNA, the CDR3 is TGCGCCAGCAGCTTACCGGGACAGCAAGAGACCCAGTACTTC. It specifies CASSLPGQQETQYF.

V usage is TRBV6-4 and J usage is TRBJ1-1, with 8 positions matching TRBD1. The CDR3 loop spans 13 amino acids. The V segment lost 6 bases and the J segment 3 bases; nucleotides outside the gene matches: 3. Germline loops: CDR1 MRHNA, CDR2 SNTAGT. Written as DNA, the CDR3 is TGTGCCAGCAGCGAGACAGGGGACACTGAAGCTTTCTTT. This gives the protein CASSETGDTEAFF.

The chain has TRBV25-1 and TRBJ2-5; 7 bases are shared with TRBD2. Germline CDR1 and CDR2: MGHDK and SYGVNS. The CDR3 extends over 13 amino acids. With V trimmed by 8 bases and J by 4 bases, 7 bases remained unmatched. CDR3 in amino acids: CASRPGGGETQYF. Here the CDR3 DNA reads TGTGCCAGCCGACCGGGCGGGGGAGAGACCCAGTACTTC.

V and J are TRBV28 and TRBJ1-2; D is undetermined. The V end was cut by 7 bases, the J end by 1 base, with 10 bases between. The CDR3 extends over 13 amino acids. CDR1 and CDR2 (germline): MDHEN, SYDVKM. CDR3 in amino acids: CASTTSSNYGYTF. The CDR3 DNA follows: TGTGCCAGCACCACGTCTAGTAACTATGGCTACACCTTC.

This chain joins TRBV14 and TRBJ1-2; 7 nucleotides agree with TRBD1. The trim removed 0 bases at V and 8 bases at J, leaving 15 bases unmatched. This CDR3 is 17 amino acids long. Germline-derived CDR1 and CDR2 are SGHDN and FVKESK. The CDR3 region has the DNA TGTGCCAGCAGCCAAGATCTTGGCGTCAGGGGGTTTCGGGGCTACACCTTC. Translating gives CASSQDLGVRGFRGYTF.

The V call is TRBV6-5, the J call TRBJ2-3; 9 nucleotides agree with TRBD2. CDR1 is MNHEY, CDR2 SVGAGI, per germline. V lost 8 bases and J lost 5; bases outside the gene matches: 11. The CDR3 sequence is 15 residues long. The CDR3 region has the DNA TGTGCCAGCGGCCTCCAGGCGGGGGGGGAAGATACGCAGTATTTT. The encoded protein is CASGLQAGGEDTQYF.

CDR3 DNA: TGTGCCAGCAGCTTAGTTATCAAAGTCGGTTACACTGAAGCTTTCTTT. It yields the protein CASSLVIKVGYTEAFF. The rearrangement joins TRBV11-2 to TRBJ1-1; D gene unclear. In germline, CDR1 is SGHAT, CDR2 FQNNGV. V lost 1 base to trimming and J lost 3 bases, with 15 bases between them. The CDR3 contains 16 residues.

The gene calls are TRBV7-9 and TRBJ2-1; D gene uncertain. Trimming removed 2 bases at V and 0 bases at J, with 11 bases between. The CDR3 has 16 residues. Germline values: CDR1 SEHNR, CDR2 FQNEAQ (reference sequence). The CDR3 protein is CASSLSGSFSYNEQFF. The CDR3 DNA sequence: TGTGCCAGCAGCTTAAGTGGTAGCTTCTCCTACAATGAGCAGTTCTTC. The full variable domain, its missing parts supplied by reference TRBV7-9 and TRBJ2-1, is DTGVSQNPRHKITKRGQNVTFRCDPISEHNRLYWYRQTLGQGPEFLTYFQNEAQLEKSRLLSDRFSAERPKGSFSTLEIQRTEQGDSAMYLCASSLSGSFSYNEQFFGPGTRLTVL.

This rearrangement joins TRBV27 to TRBJ2-7; D uncertain. V was trimmed by 6 bases and J by 2 bases, leaving 8 bases between them. This CDR3 contains 12 residues. From germline, CDR1 is MNHEY and CDR2 SMNVEV (reference sequence). DNA of the CDR3: TGTGCCAGCAGATTAAGCCCCTACGAGCAGTACTTC. It yields the protein CASRLSPYEQYF.

This sequence joins TRBV30 and TRBJ1-2; maybe TRBD1 (5 bases). The germline CDR1 and CDR2 sequences are GTSNPN and SVGIG (reference sequence). The CDR3 length is 13 residues. Trimming took off 5 bases at V and 0 bases at J, with 10 bases between the two ends. The DNA of the CDR3 is TGTGCCTGGGAGGACAAAACTAACTATGGCTACACCTTC. Its protein is CAWEDKTNYGYTF.

CDR3 residues: CASSPYLAGGSYNEQFF. The CDR3 DNA reads TGCGCCAGCAGCCCTTACTTAGCGGGAGGAAGTTACAATGAGCAGTTCTTC. The chain combines TRBV4-3 with TRBJ2-1; the match to TRBD2 covers 10 bases. This CDR3 region has 17 residues. V was pared by 4 bases and J by 4 bases, with 10 bases of the junction left unmatched. The germline V gene encodes CDR1 LGHNA and CDR2 YSLEER.

The chain is built from TRBV18 and TRBJ1-1; D unresolved. Germline V CDR1 and CDR2: KGHSH, LQKENI. V was clipped by 1 base and J by 5 bases, with 17 bases between them. There are 16 residues in the CDR3. The CDR3 region has the DNA TGTGCCAGCTCACCACAAGGAACTGAGGCATATACTGAAGCTTTCTTT. This codes for CASSPQGTEAYTEAFF.

This chain joins TRBV27 and TRBJ2-7, with 7 nucleotides matching TRBD1. The CDR3 is 14 amino acids. The germline CDR1 and CDR2 sequences are MNHEY and SMNVEV (reference sequence). V was pared by 6 bases and J by 2 bases, with 7 bases of the junction left unmatched. The CDR3 loop is CASRPRDRAYEQYF. CDR3 DNA: TGTGCCAGCAGGCCCCGGGACAGAGCCTACGAGCAGTACTTC.

The chain combines TRBV18 with TRBJ1-2; D is undetermined. The CDR3 length is 15 residues. Trimming pared 6 bases from V and 1 base from J, leaving 15 bases between. Germline V gene data show CDR1 as KGHSH and CDR2 as LQKENI. This chain's CDR3 is CASSRTGSNNYGYTF. The CDR3 DNA sequence: TGTGCCAGCTCCCGTACGGGGAGCAATAACTATGGCTACACCTTC.

The CDR3 bases are TGTGCCAGCAGCAGGACAGGGTACACTGAAGCTTTCTTT. It yields the protein CASSRTGYTEAFF. This chain uses TRBV6-6 with TRBJ1-1; 8 bases agree with TRBD1. CDR3 length: 13 residues. The V gene end was trimmed by 6 bases and the J gene end by 3 bases; junction bases not matched to a gene: 3. CDR1 and CDR2 (germline): MNHNY, SVGAGI (reference sequence).

The chain couples TRBV5-1 to TRBJ1-1, with TRBD1 matching over 9 bases. Germline loops: CDR1 SGHRS, CDR2 YFSETQ. The V segment lost 2 bases and the J segment 1 base; nucleotides outside the gene matches: 6. The CDR3 has 16 amino acids. CDR3 sequence: CASSFSDRGTNTEAFF. In DNA, the CDR3 is TGCGCCAGCAGCTTCTCAGACAGGGGGACGAACACTGAAGCTTTCTTT. Full variable domain (remainder filled in from reference TRBV5-1 and TRBJ1-1): KAGVTQTPRYLIKTRGQQVTLSCSPISGHRSVSWYQQTPGQGLQFLFEYFSETQRNKGNFPGRFSGRQFSNSRSEMNVSTLELGDSALYLCASSFSDRGTNTEAFFGQGTRLTVV.

Notes on this clone: At one boundary the junction diverges from the germline segment, which might be a read error. The chain carries TRBV23-1 and TRBJ2-7, with 9 bases aligning to TRBD1. TRBV23-1 qualifies as an ORF whose function is uncertain. The CDR3 loop spans 17 amino acids. The CDR3 here is CASSQRTGTGNSSEQYF. CDR3 DNA sequence: TGCGCCAGCAGTCAACGAACCGGGACAGGGAATTCCTCCGAGCAGTACTTC.

This chain joins TRBV27 and TRBJ2-7; D may be TRBD1 (6 bases). Germline lookup yields CDR1 MNHEY and CDR2 SMNVEV (reference sequence). The germline V and J ends were trimmed by 7 bases and 4 bases, with 8 bases remaining between them. The CDR3 is made up of 11 amino acids. CDR3 in amino acids: CASKTGYEQYF. In nucleotides, the CDR3 is TGTGCCAGCAAAACAGGGTACGAGCAGTACTTC.

The rearrangement joins TRBV9 to TRBJ1-1, with unresolved D. This CDR3 is 15 amino acids long. Germline lookup yields CDR1 SGDLS and CDR2 YYNGEE. Trimming took 4 bases from V and 0 from J, leaving 13 bases between them. As DNA, the CDR3 is TGTGCCAGCAGCCTGCGGGGTACAATGAACACTGAAGCTTTCTTT. Its translation is CASSLRGTMNTEAFF.

The chain joins TRBV6-5 to TRBJ1-1; a possible D gene is TRBD1 (6 bases). This CDR3 contains 14 residues. V was cut by 0 bases and J by 4 bases, with 9 bases left in between. The germline CDR1 and CDR2 sequences are MNHEY and SVGAGI. The CDR3 loop reads CASSYSTGSTEAFF. DNA for the CDR3: TGTGCCAGCAGTTACTCGACAGGAAGCACTGAAGCTTTCTTT.

V usage is TRBV4-3 and J usage is TRBJ1-2, with a tentative D call TRBD1 (5 bases). The germline V gene has CDR1 LGHNA and CDR2 YSLEER. This CDR3 contains 14 residues. V lost 8 bases and J lost 4, with 17 bases in between. The CDR3 here is CASSPGGIFYGYTF. CDR3 sequence (DNA): TGCGCCAGCTCGCCGGGGGGAATCTTCTATGGCTACACCTTC.

This chain connects TRBV7-6 to TRBJ1-1; 7 bases agree with TRBD1. V was pared by 4 bases and J by 1 base, with 0 bases of the junction left unmatched. The germline gives CDR1 SGHVS, CDR2 FNYEAQ. The CDR3 runs 13 residues. In DNA form, the CDR3 reads TGTGCCAGCAGCTGGACAGGGAACACTGAAGCTTTCTTT. Translated: CASSWTGNTEAFF.

The chain uses TRBV18 and TRBJ1-2; 10 nucleotides agree with TRBD1. Germline V gives CDR1 KGHSH, CDR2 LQKENI. The CDR3 totals 16 residues. Trimming removed 6 bases from V and 5 bases from J; junction bases left unmatched: 12. DNA for the CDR3: TGTGCCAGCTCGTTCACTTCCGGGACAGGGGAATATGGCTACACCTTC. Protein product: CASSFTSGTGEYGYTF.

The rearrangement joins TRBV7-9 to TRBJ2-3; D ambiguous. Trimming pared 3 bases from V and 11 bases from J, leaving 9 bases between. The CDR3 is made up of 11 amino acids. The germline CDR1 and CDR2 sequences are SEHNR and FQNEAQ (reference sequence). CDR3 in DNA: TGTGCCAGCAGCTTCGACAATAAGCAGTATTTT. It is translated as CASSFDNKQYF.

The rearrangement uses TRBV5-8 and TRBJ1-2, with a weak D call TRBD1 (6 bases). There are 14 residues in the CDR3. Trimming stripped 2 bases from V and 4 bases from J, with 12 bases between. Germline V lookup: CDR1 SGHTS, CDR2 YDEGEE. In DNA form, the CDR3 reads TGTGCCAGCAGCTTACCAGGGGTGGCCTATGGCTACACCTTC. Its translation: CASSLPGVAYGYTF.